Shown below are 30 T cell receptor beta chains from a single sample sequenced in a study of beta chain features in type 1 diabetes. What was sequenced were expressed TCRB transcripts, since all of the isolated RNA had been reverse transcribed. Profiled with immunoSEQ multiplex PCR; TCRdb holds only in-frame clones, not every one. The table lists 220,000 or so clones, 68% of them singletons. Specimen: naive CD4+ T cells from blood. The receptors stem from a man aged 30-40 years in good health.

The CDR3 sequence: CAWSVSADTQYF. CDR3 coding DNA: TGTGCCTGGAGTGTATCGGCAGATACGCAGTATTTT. The chain joins TRBV30 to TRBJ2-3; no clear D. Germline CDR1 reads GTSNPN; CDR2 reads SVGIG (reference sequence). Trimming took 0 bases from V and 4 from J, leaving 5 bases between them. This CDR3 spans 12 amino acids.

This clone was found once. The chain recombines TRBV29-1 with TRBJ2-1, with TRBD1 matching 7 bases. With 3 bases clipped from V and 2 bases from J, the junction kept 4 bases outside the gene matches. CDR3 size: 14 residues. Looked up from germline, CDR1 is SQVTM and CDR2 is ANQGSEA. The CDR3 sequence: CSVDAGGPYNEQFF. The CDR3 DNA reads TGCAGCGTTGATGCAGGGGGACCCTACAATGAGCAGTTCTTC.

For this clone: One junction end does not reproduce the germline sequence, and a read error may be involved. The V and J genes are TRBV2 and TRBJ2-1, with TRBD2 as a possible D gene (5 bases). This CDR3 comprises 15 residues. CDR1 is SNHLY, CDR2 FYNNEI, per germline. The CDR3 region is CASREAESSYNEQFF. CDR3 in DNA: TGTGCCAGCAGGGAAGCGGAGAGCTCCTACAATGAGCAGTTCTTC.

This chain connects TRBV30 to TRBJ2-1; TRBD2 aligns across 11 bases. The CDR3 is 16 residues long. Germline V gene lookup returns CDR1 GTSNPN and CDR2 SVGIG (reference sequence). Losses at the gene ends were 1 base for V and 7 bases for J; bases not matched to a gene: 9. This CDR3 reads CAWSGRLAGGLNEQFF. As DNA, the CDR3 is TGTGCCTGGAGTGGTCGGCTAGCGGGAGGCCTAAATGAGCAGTTCTTC.

The chain recombines TRBV30 with TRBJ1-1; 8 bases fit TRBD1. The J segment lost 2 bases and the V segment lost 5 bases, leaving 4 bases of the junction unmatched. Germline CDR1 is GTSNPN and CDR2 is SVGIG (reference sequence). This CDR3 is 13 amino acids long. This chain's CDR3 is CAWAGQGNTEAFF. The CDR3 DNA is TGTGCCTGGGCCGGACAGGGCAACACTGAAGCTTTCTTT.

The gene calls are TRBV7-2 and TRBJ2-7, with a tentative D call TRBD1 (6 bases). Germline CDR1 and CDR2: SGHTA and FQGNSA. The CDR3 extends over 15 amino acids. The V gene lost 6 bases and the J gene lost 0 bases, with 15 bases spanning the gap. The DNA of the CDR3 is TGTGCCAGCAGATTAAGTACAGGGTACTCCTACGAGCAGTACTTC. It codes for CASRLSTGYSYEQYF.

The chain couples TRBV4-2 to TRBJ2-7; no definite D call. Germline values: CDR1 LGHNA, CDR2 YNFKEQ. The CDR3 extends over 11 amino acids. Trimming removed 3 bases at V and 3 bases at J, with 3 bases between. Written as DNA, the CDR3 is TGTGCCAGCAGCCAGAACTACGAGCAGTACTTC. Protein sequence: CASSQNYEQYF.

The V gene is TRBV30, the J gene TRBJ1-4; TRBD1 agrees at 8 bases. The CDR3 is 14 amino acids. J lost 7 bases, V lost 1 base, and 5 bases had no gene match. Germline loops: CDR1 GTSNPN, CDR2 SVGIG (reference sequence). The CDR3 region has the DNA TGTGCCTGGAGTGAGACAGGGGTGGCTGAAAAACTGTTTTTT. It specifies CAWSETGVAEKLFF.

This clone was seen a handful of times. This chain connects TRBV23-1 to TRBJ2-1; the D gene is possibly TRBD2 (6 bases). TRBV23-1 has ORF status, its function being uncertain. CDR3 size: 10 residues. Between the trimmed V and J ends, which lost 7 bases and 10 bases, there was a span of 8 bases. This CDR3 is CASNLAEQFF. CDR3 in DNA: TGCGCCAGCAATCTAGCGGAGCAGTTCTTC.

The V call is TRBV5-4, the J call TRBJ2-5; D not resolved. The CDR3 has 13 amino acids. The germline V gene encodes CDR1 SGHNT and CDR2 YYREEE (reference sequence). Trimming left V 1 base short and J 5 bases short, with 9 bases between. The CDR3 sequence: CASSLKSRETQYF. CDR3 DNA: TGTGCCAGCAGCTTGAAAAGCAGGGAGACCCAGTACTTC.

The genes are TRBV14 and TRBJ2-5; D possibly corresponds to TRBD1 (5 bases). The CDR3 has 15 amino acids. The V gene's germline CDR1 is SGHDN and CDR2 FVKESK. The V gene lost 1 base and the J gene lost 8 bases, with 17 bases spanning the gap. CDR3 in DNA: TGTGCCAGCAGCCAAGTCATGGGGATTGGGGCTACCCAGTACTTC. Residues: CASSQVMGIGATQYF.

This clone showed up just a few times. The rearrangement joins TRBV4-3 to TRBJ2-1; no reliable D call. This CDR3 region has 17 residues. Germline V gene lookup returns CDR1 LGHNA and CDR2 YSLEER. V gave up 3 bases and J gave up 0 bases, with 15 bases separating them. The CDR3 sequence: CASSQDLGRSSYNEQFF. The CDR3 nucleotides read TGCGCCAGCAGCCAGGACCTAGGGCGGAGCTCCTACAATGAGCAGTTCTTC.

J is TRBJ2-2 and V is TRBV7-9; a possible D gene is TRBD1 (6 bases). The CDR3 covers 16 residues. V lost 1 base, J lost 9 bases, and 18 bases lay in between. In germline, CDR1 is SEHNR, CDR2 FQNEAQ (reference sequence). The CDR3 bases are TGTGCCAGCAGCTTAGTCCGGACAGACGCGGCCCGGGAGCTGTTTTTT. Protein product: CASSLVRTDAARELFF.

On this clone: This sample includes further DNA sequences coding for the same CDR3. The rearrangement links TRBV30 to TRBJ2-3, with no clear D. Per the germline V gene, CDR1 is GTSNPN and CDR2 is SVGIG (reference sequence). Trimming pared 2 bases from V and 4 bases from J, leaving 7 bases between. CDR3 size: 12 residues. CDR3 protein: CAWSPAADTQYF. CDR3 DNA: TGTGCCTGGAGTCCCGCCGCAGATACGCAGTATTTT.

The chain is built from TRBV28 and TRBJ2-5; 8 bases fit TRBD1. V trimming: 6 bases; J trimming: 7 bases; junction bases outside the gene matches: 7. From germline, CDR1 is MDHEN and CDR2 SYDVKM. The CDR3 runs to 13 residues. The CDR3, as DNA: TGTGCCAGCAGCTTTTCTGACAGGGGGACCCAGTACTTC. This codes for CASSFSDRGTQYF.

The V call is TRBV7-9, the J call TRBJ2-3; 9 bases are a match to TRBD1. The V gene end was trimmed by 5 bases and the J gene end by 3 bases; junction bases not matched to a gene: 3. There are 14 residues in the CDR3. The germline gives CDR1 SEHNR, CDR2 FQNEAQ (reference sequence). CDR3 in amino acids: CASSQTGGTDTQYF. The CDR3, as DNA: TGTGCCAGCAGCCAGACAGGGGGTACAGATACGCAGTATTTT.

This sequence joins TRBV29-1 and TRBJ2-7; D unclear. V was pared by 5 bases and J by 0 bases, with 11 bases between. This CDR3 has 13 amino acids. CDR1 is SQVTM, CDR2 ANQGSEA, per germline. CDR3 in amino acids: CSVYSVSSYEQYF. The CDR3 coding sequence is TGCAGCGTTTACAGCGTTAGCTCCTACGAGCAGTACTTC.

This clone was detected only a few times. This chain links TRBV29-1 with TRBJ2-1; maybe TRBD2 (5 bases). V was cut by 7 bases and J by 5 bases, with 18 bases left in between. Germline CDR1 SQVTM, CDR2 ANQGSEA. This CDR3 has 14 amino acids. The CDR3: CSANRGAVNNEQFF. CDR3 DNA: TGCAGCGCGAACAGAGGAGCGGTCAACAATGAGCAGTTCTTC.

This chain connects TRBV28 to TRBJ2-6; D ambiguous. Germline loops: CDR1 MDHEN, CDR2 SYDVKM. The V end was cut by 4 bases, the J end by 4 bases, with 8 bases between. This CDR3 has 14 amino acids. The chain's CDR3 is CASSSRGGANVLTF. CDR3 sequence (DNA): TGTGCCAGCAGTTCGCGTGGAGGGGCCAACGTCCTGACTTTC.

V gene TRBV6-5 combines with J gene TRBJ2-5; D is possibly TRBD2 (5 bases). Looked up from germline, CDR1 is MNHEY and CDR2 is SVGAGI. Trimming stripped 7 bases from V and 5 bases from J, with 11 bases between. The CDR3 covers 12 residues. CDR3 amino acids: CASTGLEETQYF. The DNA of the CDR3 is TGTGCCAGCACCGGACTGGAGGAGACCCAGTACTTC.

This chain links TRBV18 with TRBJ2-3; possible D gene TRBD1, 6 bases. The CDR3 is made up of 16 amino acids. The germline V and J ends were trimmed by 1 base and 0 bases, with 11 bases remaining between them. The germline gives CDR1 KGHSH, CDR2 LQKENI. The CDR3 coding sequence is TGTGCCAGCTCACCACTAATGGACAGAAGCACAGATACGCAGTATTTT. Protein: CASSPLMDRSTDTQYF.

The chain couples TRBV29-1 to TRBJ1-6; perhaps TRBD1 as D (6 bases). V lost 8 bases to trimming and J lost 5 bases, with 13 bases between them. This CDR3 has 13 residues. The germline gives CDR1 SQVTM, CDR2 ANQGSEA. For the CDR3, the DNA is TGCAGCTTCAAGACAGGCAATAATTCACCCCTCCACTTT. Its protein product is CSFKTGNNSPLHF.

Of note for this clone: The identical CDR3 is also encoded by other nucleotide sequences in the sample. The J gene is TRBJ1-1, the V gene TRBV29-1; the D is unclear. This CDR3 is built from 13 residues. Trimming pared 2 bases from V and 0 bases from J, leaving 7 bases between. Germline V lookup: CDR1 SQVTM, CDR2 ANQGSEA. CDR3 amino acids: CSVERRLNTEAFF. The CDR3 DNA follows: TGCAGCGTTGAACGCAGACTGAACACTGAAGCTTTCTTT.

J is TRBJ1-1 and V is TRBV5-6, with D unresolved. CDR1 SGHDT and CDR2 YYEEEE come from the germline V gene. The CDR3 is 12 residues long. The germline V and J ends were trimmed by 5 bases and 0 bases, with 5 bases remaining between them. The CDR3 nucleotides read TGTGCCAGCAGATTGTTGAACACTGAAGCTTTCTTT. Amino acids: CASRLLNTEAFF.

The J gene is TRBJ2-4, the V gene TRBV2; no clear D. The V gene lost 4 bases and the J gene lost 5 bases, with 9 bases spanning the gap. The CDR3 has 13 amino acids. The germline V gene has CDR1 SNHLY and CDR2 FYNNEI. This chain's CDR3 is CASSGEWQNIQYF. The CDR3 region has the DNA TGTGCCAGCAGTGGCGAATGGCAAAACATTCAGTACTTC. Based on the CDR3 plus reference TRBV2 and TRBJ2-4, the full variable domain is EPEVTQTPSHQVTQMGQEVILRCVPISNHLYFYWYRQILGQKVEFLVSFYNNEISEKSEIFDDQFSVERPDGSNFTLKIRSTKLEDSAMYFCASSGEWQNIQYFGAGTRLSVL.

This clone was counted only a few times. This rearrangement joins TRBV29-1 to TRBJ1-2; a weak D match, TRBD1 (6 bases). V was trimmed by 2 bases and J by 2 bases, leaving 6 bases between them. CDR1 and CDR2 from the germline V gene are SQVTM and ANQGSEA. The CDR3 totals 12 residues. For the CDR3, the DNA is TGCAGCGTTGAACAGGGGAACTATGGCTACACCTTC. This sequence encodes CSVEQGNYGYTF.

The V and J genes are TRBV30 and TRBJ2-3; D possibly uses TRBD1 or TRBD2 (5 bases each). Germline V gene data show CDR1 as GTSNPN and CDR2 as SVGIG (reference sequence). Trimming took 5 bases from V and 2 from J, leaving 5 bases between them. The CDR3 sequence is 11 residues long. The CDR3 sequence: CAWGTTDTQYF. The CDR3 DNA is TGTGCCTGGGGGACCACAGATACGCAGTATTTT. Supplemented by reference TRBV30 and TRBJ2-3, the full variable domain reads SQTIHQWPATLVQPVGSPLSLECTVEGTSNPNLYWYRQAAGRGLQLLFYSVGIGQISSEVPQNLSASRPQDRQFILSSKKLLLSDSGFYLCAWGTTDTQYFGPGTRLTVL.

The CDR3 bases are TGCAGCGTTGAAAGGGACAGAAAATATGGCTACACCTTC. Encoded protein: CSVERDRKYGYTF. The chain is built from TRBV29-1 and TRBJ1-2, with 7 bases lining up with TRBD1. V was clipped by 2 bases and J by 5 bases; unmatched bases: 5. Germline V lookup: CDR1 SQVTM, CDR2 ANQGSEA. The CDR3 runs 13 residues.

The genes are TRBV30 and TRBJ1-2, with D maybe TRBD1 (5 bases). Trimming took off 4 bases at V and 4 bases at J, with 16 bases between the two ends. Germline assignment: CDR1 GTSNPN and CDR2 SVGIG (reference sequence). The CDR3 loop spans 14 amino acids. The chain's CDR3 is CAWTLKEGPYGYTF. The DNA of the CDR3 is TGTGCCTGGACCCTAAAGGAGGGGCCCTATGGCTACACCTTC. The variable domain in full, with the rest retrieved from reference TRBV30 and TRBJ1-2, is SQTIHQWPATLVQPVGSPLSLECTVEGTSNPNLYWYRQAAGRGLQLLFYSVGIGQISSEVPQNLSASRPQDRQFILSSKKLLLSDSGFYLCAWTLKEGPYGYTFGSGTRLTVV.

V usage is TRBV7-9 and J usage is TRBJ2-1; D perhaps matches TRBD2 (6 bases). The germline V gene has CDR1 SEHNR and CDR2 FQNEAQ (reference sequence). This CDR3 is built from 13 residues. V was pared by 5 bases and J by 14 bases, with 19 bases between. The CDR3 region is CASSPVRGEVEFF. DNA of the CDR3: TGTGCCAGCAGCCCGGTGCGGGGTGAAGTTGAGTTCTTC.